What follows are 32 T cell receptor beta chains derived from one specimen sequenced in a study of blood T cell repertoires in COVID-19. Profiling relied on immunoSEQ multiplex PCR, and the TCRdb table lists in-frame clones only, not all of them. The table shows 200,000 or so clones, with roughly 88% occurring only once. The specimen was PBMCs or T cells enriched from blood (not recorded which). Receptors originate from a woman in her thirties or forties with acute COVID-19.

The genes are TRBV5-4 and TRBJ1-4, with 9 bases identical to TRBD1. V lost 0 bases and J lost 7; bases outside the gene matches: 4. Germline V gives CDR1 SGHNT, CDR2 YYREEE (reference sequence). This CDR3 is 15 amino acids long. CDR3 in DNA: TGTGCCAGCAGCTTGGCCGGGACAGGGATTGAAAAACTGTTTTTT. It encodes CASSLAGTGIEKLFF.

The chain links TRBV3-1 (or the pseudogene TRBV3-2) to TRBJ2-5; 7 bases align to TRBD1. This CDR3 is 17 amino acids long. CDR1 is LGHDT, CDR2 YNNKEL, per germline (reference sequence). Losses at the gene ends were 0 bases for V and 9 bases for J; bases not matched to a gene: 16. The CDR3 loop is CASSQDRLRQGRSPQYF. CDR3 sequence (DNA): TGTGCCAGCAGCCAAGATCGCCTAAGACAGGGACGAAGCCCCCAGTACTTC.

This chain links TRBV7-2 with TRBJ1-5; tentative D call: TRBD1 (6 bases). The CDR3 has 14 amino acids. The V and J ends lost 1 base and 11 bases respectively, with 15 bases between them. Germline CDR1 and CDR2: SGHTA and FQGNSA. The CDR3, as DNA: TGTGCCAGCAGCTTAGGACAGGATTGGGGGTCCCAGCATTTT. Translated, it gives CASSLGQDWGSQHF.

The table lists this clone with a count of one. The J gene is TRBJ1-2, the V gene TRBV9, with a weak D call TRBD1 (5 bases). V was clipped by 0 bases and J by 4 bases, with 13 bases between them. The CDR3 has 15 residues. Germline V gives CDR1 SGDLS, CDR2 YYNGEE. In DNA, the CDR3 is TGTGCCAGCAGCGTAGCGGGCCGACAGCCCTATGGCTACACCTTC. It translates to CASSVAGRQPYGYTF.

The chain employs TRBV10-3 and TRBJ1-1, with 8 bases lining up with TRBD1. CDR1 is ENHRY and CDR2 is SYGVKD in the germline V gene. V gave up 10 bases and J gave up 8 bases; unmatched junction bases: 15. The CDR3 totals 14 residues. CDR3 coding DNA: TGTGCCAGCTCTCTCTCCGGGACAGGCGCCGAAGCTTTCTTT. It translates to CASSLSGTGAEAFF.

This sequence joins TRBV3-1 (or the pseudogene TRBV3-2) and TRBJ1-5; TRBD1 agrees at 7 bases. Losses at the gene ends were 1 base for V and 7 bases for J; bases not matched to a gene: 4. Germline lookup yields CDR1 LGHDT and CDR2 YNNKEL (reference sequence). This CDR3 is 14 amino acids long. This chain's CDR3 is CASSQATGRQPQHF. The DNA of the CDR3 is TGTGCCAGCAGCCAAGCGACAGGGCGCCAGCCCCAGCATTTT.

CDR3 region: CASTPNTGELFF. The CDR3 region has the DNA TGTGCCAGTACCCCTAACACCGGGGAGCTGTTTTTT. This chain links TRBV19 with TRBJ2-2; D uncertain. V was cut by 7 bases and J by 2 bases, with 5 bases left in between. Germline-derived CDR1 and CDR2 are LNHDA and SQIVND (reference sequence). The CDR3 is 12 residues long.

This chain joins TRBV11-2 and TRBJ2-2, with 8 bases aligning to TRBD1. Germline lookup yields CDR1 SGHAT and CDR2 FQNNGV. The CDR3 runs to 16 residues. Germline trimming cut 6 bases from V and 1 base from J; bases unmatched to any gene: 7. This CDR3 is CASSPYRGMNTGELFF. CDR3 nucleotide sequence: TGTGCCAGCAGTCCGTACAGGGGGATGAACACCGGGGAGCTGTTTTTT. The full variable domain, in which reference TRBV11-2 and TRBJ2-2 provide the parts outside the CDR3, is EAGVAQSPRYKIIEKRQSVAFWCNPISGHATLYWYQQILGQGPKLLIQFQNNGVVDDSQLPKDRFSAERLKGVDSTLKIQPAKLEDSAVYLCASSPYRGMNTGELFFGEGSRLTVL.

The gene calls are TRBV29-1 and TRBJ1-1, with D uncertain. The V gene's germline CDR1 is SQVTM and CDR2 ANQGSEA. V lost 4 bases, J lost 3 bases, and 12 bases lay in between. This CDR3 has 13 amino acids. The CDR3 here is CSVGRRLDTEAFF. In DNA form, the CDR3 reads TGCAGCGTTGGTAGGAGATTGGACACTGAAGCTTTCTTT.

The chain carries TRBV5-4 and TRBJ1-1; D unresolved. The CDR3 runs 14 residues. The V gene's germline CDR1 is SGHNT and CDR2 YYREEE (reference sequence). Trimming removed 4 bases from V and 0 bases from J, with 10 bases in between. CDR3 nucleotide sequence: TGTGCCAGCAGCCCCGACACAGTGAACACTGAAGCTTTCTTT. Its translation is CASSPDTVNTEAFF.

CDR3 nucleotide sequence: TGCAGCGTGCTGGGAGGCGGGTACAATGAGCAGTTCTTC. Amino acid sequence: CSVLGGGYNEQFF. V gene TRBV29-1 combines with J gene TRBJ2-1; tentative D call: TRBD2 (6 bases). Trimming left V 6 bases short and J 4 bases short, with 13 bases between. Germline V CDR1 and CDR2: SQVTM, ANQGSEA. CDR3 length: 13 amino acids.

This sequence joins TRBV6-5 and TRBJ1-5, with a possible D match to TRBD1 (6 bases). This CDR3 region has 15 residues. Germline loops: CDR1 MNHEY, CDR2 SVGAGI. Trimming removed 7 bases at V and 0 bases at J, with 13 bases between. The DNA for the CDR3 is TGTGCCAGCAATGGACAGACAAATAGCAATCAGCCCCAGCATTTT. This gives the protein CASNGQTNSNQPQHF.

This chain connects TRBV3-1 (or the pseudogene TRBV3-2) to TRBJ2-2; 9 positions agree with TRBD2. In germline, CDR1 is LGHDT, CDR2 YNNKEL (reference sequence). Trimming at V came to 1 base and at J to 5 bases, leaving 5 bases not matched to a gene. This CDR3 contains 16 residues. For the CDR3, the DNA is TGTGCCAGCAGCCAAGGGGTAGCGGGAGTTACCGGGGAGCTGTTTTTT. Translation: CASSQGVAGVTGELFF.

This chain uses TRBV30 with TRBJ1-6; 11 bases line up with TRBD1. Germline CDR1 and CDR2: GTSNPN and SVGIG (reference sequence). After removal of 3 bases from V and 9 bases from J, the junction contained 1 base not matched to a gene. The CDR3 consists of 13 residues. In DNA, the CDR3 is TGTGCCTGGAGGGGACAGGGGGGTTCACCCCTCCACTTT. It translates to CAWRGQGGSPLHF.

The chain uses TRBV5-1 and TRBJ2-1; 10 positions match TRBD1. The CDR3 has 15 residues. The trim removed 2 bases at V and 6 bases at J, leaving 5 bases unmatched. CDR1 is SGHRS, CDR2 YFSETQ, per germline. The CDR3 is CASSFTGTGANEQFF. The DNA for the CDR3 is TGCGCCAGCAGCTTCACCGGGACAGGGGCCAATGAGCAGTTCTTC.

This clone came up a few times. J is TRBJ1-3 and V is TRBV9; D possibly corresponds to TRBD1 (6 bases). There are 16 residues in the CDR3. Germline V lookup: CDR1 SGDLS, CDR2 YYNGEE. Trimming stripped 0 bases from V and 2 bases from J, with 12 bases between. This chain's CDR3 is CASSVAANRAGNTIYF. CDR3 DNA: TGTGCCAGCAGCGTAGCTGCGAACAGGGCTGGAAACACCATATATTTT.

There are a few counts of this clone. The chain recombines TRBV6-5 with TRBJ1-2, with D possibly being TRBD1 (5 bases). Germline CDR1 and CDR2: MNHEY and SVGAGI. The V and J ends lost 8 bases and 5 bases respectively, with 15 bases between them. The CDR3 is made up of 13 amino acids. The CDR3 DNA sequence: TGTGCCAGCTTGGCGGACAACTATTATGGCTACACCTTC. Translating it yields CASLADNYYGYTF.

CDR3 residues: CASSYSAGGRFAEAFF. DNA of the CDR3: TGTGCCAGCAGTTACTCGGCAGGGGGAAGATTCGCTGAAGCTTTCTTT. V is TRBV6-5 and J is TRBJ1-1; 7 bases align to TRBD1. Germline V gene data show CDR1 as MNHEY and CDR2 as SVGAGI. This CDR3 region has 16 residues. J gave up 6 bases and V 0 bases, and 10 bases lay outside the gene matches.

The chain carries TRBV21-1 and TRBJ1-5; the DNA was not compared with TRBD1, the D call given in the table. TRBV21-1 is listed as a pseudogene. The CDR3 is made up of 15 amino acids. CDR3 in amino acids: CASSARDRLNQPQHF. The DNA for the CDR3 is TGTGCCAGCTCAGCGAGGGACAGGTTGAATCAGCCCCAGCATTTT.

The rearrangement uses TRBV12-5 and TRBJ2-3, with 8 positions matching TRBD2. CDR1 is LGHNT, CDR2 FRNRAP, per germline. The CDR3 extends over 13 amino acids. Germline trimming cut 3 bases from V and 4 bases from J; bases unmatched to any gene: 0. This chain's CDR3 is CASGLAGADTQYF. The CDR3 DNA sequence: TGTGCTAGTGGTTTAGCGGGGGCAGATACGCAGTATTTT.

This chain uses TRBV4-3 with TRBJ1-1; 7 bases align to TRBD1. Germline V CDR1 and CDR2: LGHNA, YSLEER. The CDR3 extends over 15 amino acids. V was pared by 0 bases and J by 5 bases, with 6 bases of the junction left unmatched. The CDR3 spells CASSQDRVRGTEAFF. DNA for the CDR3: TGCGCCAGCAGCCAAGATCGGGTCAGGGGGACTGAAGCTTTCTTT.

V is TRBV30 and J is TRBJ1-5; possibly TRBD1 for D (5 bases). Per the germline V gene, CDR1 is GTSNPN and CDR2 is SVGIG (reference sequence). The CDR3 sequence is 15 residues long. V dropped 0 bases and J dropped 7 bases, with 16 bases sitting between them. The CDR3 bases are TGTGCCTGGAGTGTAGACAGCCAGAGGTGGCAGCCCCAGCATTTT. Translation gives CAWSVDSQRWQPQHF.

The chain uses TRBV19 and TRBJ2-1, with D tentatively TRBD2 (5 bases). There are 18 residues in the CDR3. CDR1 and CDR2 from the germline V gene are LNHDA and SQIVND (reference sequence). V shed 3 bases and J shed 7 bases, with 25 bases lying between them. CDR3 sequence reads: CASSIVRVTGFSLNEQFF. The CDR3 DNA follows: TGTGCCAGTAGTATCGTGAGGGTGACGGGATTTTCGTTAAATGAGCAGTTCTTC. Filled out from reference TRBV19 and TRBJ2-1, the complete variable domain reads DGGITQSPKYLFRKEGQNVTLSCEQNLNHDAMYWYRQDPGQGLRLIYYSQIVNDFQKGDIAEGYSVSREKKESFPLTVTSAQKNPTAFYLCASSIVRVTGFSLNEQFFGPGTRLTVL.

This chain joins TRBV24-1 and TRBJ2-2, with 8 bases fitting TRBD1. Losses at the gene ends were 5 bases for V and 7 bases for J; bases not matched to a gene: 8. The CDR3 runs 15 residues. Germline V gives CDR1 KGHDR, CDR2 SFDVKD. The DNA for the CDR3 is TGTGCCACCAGTGTACGGACAGGGCTGGACGGGGAGCTGTTTTTT. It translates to CATSVRTGLDGELFF.

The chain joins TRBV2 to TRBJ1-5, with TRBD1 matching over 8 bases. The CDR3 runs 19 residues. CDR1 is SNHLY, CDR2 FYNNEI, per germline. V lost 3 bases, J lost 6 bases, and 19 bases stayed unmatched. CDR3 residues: CASSDTLGQATGDVQPQHF. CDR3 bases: TGTGCCAGCAGTGACACACTGGGACAGGCCACGGGTGATGTTCAGCCCCAGCATTTT.

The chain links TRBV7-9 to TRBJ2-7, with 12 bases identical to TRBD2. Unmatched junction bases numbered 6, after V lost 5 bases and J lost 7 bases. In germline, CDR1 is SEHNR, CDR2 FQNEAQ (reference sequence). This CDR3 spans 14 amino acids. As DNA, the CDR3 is TGTGCCAGCAGCCGGACTAGCGGGGATGTTGAGCAGTACTTC. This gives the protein CASSRTSGDVEQYF.

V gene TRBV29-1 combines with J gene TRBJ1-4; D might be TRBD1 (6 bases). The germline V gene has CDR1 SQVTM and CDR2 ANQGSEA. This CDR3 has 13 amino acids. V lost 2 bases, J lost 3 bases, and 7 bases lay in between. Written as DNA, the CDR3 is TGCAGCGTTGAAACAGGGTCTAATGAAAAACTGTTTTTT. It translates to CSVETGSNEKLFF.

In DNA form, the CDR3 reads TGTGCCAGCTCACCGGGGCAGCCTGGAAACACCATATATTTT. Encoded protein: CASSPGQPGNTIYF. The rearrangement uses TRBV18 and TRBJ1-3; the D gene is possibly TRBD1 (5 bases). The CDR3 covers 14 residues. The V gene lost 3 bases and the J gene lost 2 bases, with 8 bases spanning the gap. Per germline, CDR1 KGHSH and CDR2 LQKENI.

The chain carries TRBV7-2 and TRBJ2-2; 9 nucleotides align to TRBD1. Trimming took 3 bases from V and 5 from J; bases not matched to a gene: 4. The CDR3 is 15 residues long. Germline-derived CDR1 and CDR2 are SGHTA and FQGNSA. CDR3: CASSFNRGLTGELFF. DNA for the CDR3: TGTGCCAGCAGCTTTAACAGGGGGCTGACCGGGGAGCTGTTTTTT.

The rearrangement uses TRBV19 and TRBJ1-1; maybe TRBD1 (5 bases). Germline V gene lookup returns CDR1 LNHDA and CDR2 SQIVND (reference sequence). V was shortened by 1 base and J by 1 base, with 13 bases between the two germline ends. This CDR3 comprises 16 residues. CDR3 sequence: CASSIVRVLGNTEAFF. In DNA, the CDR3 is TGTGCCAGTAGTATAGTCAGGGTGCTCGGGAACACTGAAGCTTTCTTT.

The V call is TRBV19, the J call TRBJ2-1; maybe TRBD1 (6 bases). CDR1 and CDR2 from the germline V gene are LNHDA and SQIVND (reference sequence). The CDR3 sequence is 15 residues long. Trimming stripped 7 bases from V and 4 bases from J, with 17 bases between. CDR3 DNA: TGTGCCAGTACAACCGAGCAGGGGTTTTACAATGAGCAGTTCTTC. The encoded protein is CASTTEQGFYNEQFF.

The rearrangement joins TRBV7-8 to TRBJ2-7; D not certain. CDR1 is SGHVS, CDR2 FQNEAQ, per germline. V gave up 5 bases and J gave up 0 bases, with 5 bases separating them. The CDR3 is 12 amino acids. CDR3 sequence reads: CASSASSYEQYF. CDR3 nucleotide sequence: TGTGCCAGCAGCGCGAGCTCCTACGAGCAGTACTTC.